This T cell receptor (beta chain) is from a study of blood T cell repertoires in COVID-19 (dated by TCRdb to 2018 to 2020). Concerning the study at large: Samples from collaborators originated in the United States, Italy and Spain and spanned both the acute and convalescent phases of COVID-19. The material from the prospective study consisted of cDNA or gDNA derived from T cells, B-cell-depleted T cells, or PBMCs. The dataset comprised deeply sampled blood TCRbeta repertoires from subjects exposed to, actively infected with, or recovered from COVID-19. A freely available public database, intended as a resource for researchers studying the immune response to SARS-CoV-2, is where the repertoires were released. Samples came from the ongoing ImmuneRACE study (first 160 participants) plus 1,254 subjects from 6 global collaborators. Sample metadata almost always included a de-identified subject ID, COVID-19 status, age in years and sex. Where available, HLA class I and class II types were obtained from metadata supplied by the sample provider rather than from assay-based typing. Overall results and qualifications from the work: The quantity of clinical and demographic metadata differed by source and by participant and was supplied without curation.

Another Seattle source contributed samples from volunteer blood donors who had recovered from COVID-19. The collaborating institutions used their own protocols to collect whole blood in K2EDTA tubes. For TCRbeta analysis, collaborator samples were shipped as frozen whole blood, as isolated PBMCs, or as DNA extracted from either sample type. Via the germline V gene (reference sequence), CDR1 is LNHDA and CDR2 SQIVND. The CDR3 contains 14 residues, cysteine and phenylalanine counted. The CDR3 DNA has 42 bases and is translated from base 1. The junction shows trimming of 3 bases on V and 2 bases on J, plus 7 bases between the germline ends. TCRbeta CDR3 regions were amplified from genomic DNA using the immunoSEQ Assay, a bias-controlled multiplex PCR. Per the authors' processing: The number of nucleated cells in each sample was estimated by amplification of reference gene primers within the assay. To quantify the absolute abundance of each unique TCRbeta CDR3 rearrangement, sequence reads were collapsed and filtered. For each sample, productive Simpson clonality was calculated by taking the square root of Simpson's diversity index across productive rearrangements. TCRdb took this table from immuneACCESS and kept in-frame rearrangements with V and J called. Such tables lack part of the clones; where checked against another copy, unresolved V genes explain under half of the gap, and the rest is unexplained. V, J and clone size are those of that table, while D and trimming were read from the DNA. The sample includes about 220,000 clones, with around 82% observed a single time. Roughly 3% of the sample rests with the top ten.

As concerns this clone: Its antigen is unknown. Within one base of it there is no much larger clone, and no base qualities were kept.

The sample consisted of peripheral blood. The rearrangement joined TRBV19 to TRBJ2-2, with no confidently assigned D gene. This TCR came from a woman aged 30 to 39 who had recovered from COVID-19. The sequenced DNA: TGTGCCAGTAGTATGAGTTTCAACACCGGGGAGCTGTTTTTT. Its protein product is CASSMSFNTGELFF.